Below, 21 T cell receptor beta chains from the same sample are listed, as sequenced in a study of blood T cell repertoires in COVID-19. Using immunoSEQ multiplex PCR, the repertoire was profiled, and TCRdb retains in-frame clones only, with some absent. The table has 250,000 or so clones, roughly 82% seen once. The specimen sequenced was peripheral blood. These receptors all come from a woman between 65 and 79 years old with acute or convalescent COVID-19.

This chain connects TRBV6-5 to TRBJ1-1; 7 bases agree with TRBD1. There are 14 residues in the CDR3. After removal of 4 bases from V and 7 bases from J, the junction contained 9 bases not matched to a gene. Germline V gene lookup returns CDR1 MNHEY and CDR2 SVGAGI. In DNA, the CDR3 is TGTGCCAGCAGTTTTCAAGGGACAGCCGATGAAGCTTTCTTT. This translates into CASSFQGTADEAFF.

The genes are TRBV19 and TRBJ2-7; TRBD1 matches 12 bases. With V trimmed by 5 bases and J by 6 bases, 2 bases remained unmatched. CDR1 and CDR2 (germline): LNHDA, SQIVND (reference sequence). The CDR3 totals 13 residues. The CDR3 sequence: CASSGTGGLEQYF. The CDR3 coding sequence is TGTGCCAGTAGTGGGACAGGGGGCCTCGAGCAGTACTTC.

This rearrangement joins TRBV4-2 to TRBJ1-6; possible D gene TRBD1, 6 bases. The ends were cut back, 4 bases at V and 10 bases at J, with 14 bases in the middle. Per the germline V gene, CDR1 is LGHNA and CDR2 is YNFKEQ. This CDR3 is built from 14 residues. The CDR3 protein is CASSLQGSPSPLHF. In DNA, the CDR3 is TGTGCCAGCAGCCTACAGGGTTCACCCTCACCCCTCCACTTT.

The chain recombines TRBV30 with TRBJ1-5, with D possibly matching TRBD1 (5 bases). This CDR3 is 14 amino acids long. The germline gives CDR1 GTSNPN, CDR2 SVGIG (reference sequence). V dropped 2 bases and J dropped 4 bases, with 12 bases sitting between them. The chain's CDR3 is CAWSTGGGNQPQHF. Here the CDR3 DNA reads TGTGCCTGGAGTACGGGCGGGGGAAATCAGCCCCAGCATTTT.

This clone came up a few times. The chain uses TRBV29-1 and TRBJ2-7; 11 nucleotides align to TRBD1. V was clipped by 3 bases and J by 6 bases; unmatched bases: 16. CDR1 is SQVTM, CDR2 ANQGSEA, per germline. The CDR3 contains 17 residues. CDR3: CSVDSLSLGQGAGEQYF. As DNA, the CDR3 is TGCAGCGTTGATAGTCTGTCTTTAGGACAGGGGGCAGGCGAGCAGTACTTC.

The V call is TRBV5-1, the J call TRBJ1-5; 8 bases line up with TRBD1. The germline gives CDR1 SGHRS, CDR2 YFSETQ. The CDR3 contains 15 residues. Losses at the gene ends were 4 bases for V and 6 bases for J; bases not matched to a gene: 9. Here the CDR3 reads CASSADTGGRQPQHF. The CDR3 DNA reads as TGCGCCAGCAGCGCCGATACAGGGGGACGTCAGCCCCAGCATTTT.

CDR3 nucleotides: TGCGCCAGCAGCTTCGGACAGGGGGCGCCGGATCAGCCCCAGCATTTT. Its protein product is CASSFGQGAPDQPQHF. The genes are TRBV5-1 and TRBJ1-5; TRBD1 aligns across 11 bases. J was trimmed by 5 bases and V by 2 bases; bases with no gene match: 6. The CDR3 totals 16 residues. Germline V CDR1 and CDR2: SGHRS, YFSETQ. Full variable domain (rest looked up from reference TRBV5-1 and TRBJ1-5): KAGVTQTPRYLIKTRGQQVTLSCSPISGHRSVSWYQQTPGQGLQFLFEYFSETQRNKGNFPGRFSGRQFSNSRSEMNVSTLELGDSALYLCASSFGQGAPDQPQHFGDGTRLSIL.

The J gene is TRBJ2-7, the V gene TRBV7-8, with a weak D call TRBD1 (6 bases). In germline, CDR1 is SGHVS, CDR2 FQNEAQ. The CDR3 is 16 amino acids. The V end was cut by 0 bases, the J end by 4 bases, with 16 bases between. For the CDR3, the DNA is TGTGCCAGCAGCTTAGCGAGTACAGGGAACCTTTACGAGCAGTACTTC. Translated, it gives CASSLASTGNLYEQYF.

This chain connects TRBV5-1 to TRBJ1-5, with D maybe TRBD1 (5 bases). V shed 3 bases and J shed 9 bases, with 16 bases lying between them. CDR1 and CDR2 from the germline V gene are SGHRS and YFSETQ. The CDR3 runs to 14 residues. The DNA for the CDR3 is TGCGCCAGCAGCTCCGGGGACTTCCTATCGCCCCAGCATTTT. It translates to CASSSGDFLSPQHF.

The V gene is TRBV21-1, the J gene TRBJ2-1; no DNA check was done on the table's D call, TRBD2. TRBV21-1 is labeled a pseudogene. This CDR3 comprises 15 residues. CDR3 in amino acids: CASSDSVPDNNEQFF. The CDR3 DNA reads TGTGCCAGCAGCGATAGCGTCCCCGATAACAATGAGCAGTTCTTC.

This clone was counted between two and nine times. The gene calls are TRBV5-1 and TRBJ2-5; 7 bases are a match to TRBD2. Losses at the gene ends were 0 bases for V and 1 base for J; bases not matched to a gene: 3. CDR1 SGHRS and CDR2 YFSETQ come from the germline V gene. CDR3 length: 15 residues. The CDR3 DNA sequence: TGCGCCAGCAGCTTGGGAGGGACTACCCAAGAGACCCAGTACTTC. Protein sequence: CASSLGGTTQETQYF.

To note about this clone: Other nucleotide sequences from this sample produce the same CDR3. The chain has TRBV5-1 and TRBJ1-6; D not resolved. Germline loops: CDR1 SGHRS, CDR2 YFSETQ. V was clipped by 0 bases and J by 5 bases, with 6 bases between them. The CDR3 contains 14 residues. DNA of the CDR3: TGCGCCAGCAGCTTGGTCGGGGATAATTCACCCCTCCACTTT. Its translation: CASSLVGDNSPLHF.

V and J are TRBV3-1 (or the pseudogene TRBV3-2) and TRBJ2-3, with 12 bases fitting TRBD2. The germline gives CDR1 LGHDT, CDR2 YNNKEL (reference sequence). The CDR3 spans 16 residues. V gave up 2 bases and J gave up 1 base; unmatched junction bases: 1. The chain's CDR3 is CASSQRTSGGTDTQYF. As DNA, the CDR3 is TGTGCCAGCAGCCAACGGACTAGCGGGGGCACAGATACGCAGTATTTT.

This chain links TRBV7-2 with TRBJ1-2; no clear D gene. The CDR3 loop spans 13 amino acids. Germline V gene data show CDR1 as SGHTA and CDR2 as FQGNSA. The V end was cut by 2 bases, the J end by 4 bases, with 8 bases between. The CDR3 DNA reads TGTGCCAGCAGCTTATTTCCCAGCTATGGCTACACCTTC. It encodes CASSLFPSYGYTF.

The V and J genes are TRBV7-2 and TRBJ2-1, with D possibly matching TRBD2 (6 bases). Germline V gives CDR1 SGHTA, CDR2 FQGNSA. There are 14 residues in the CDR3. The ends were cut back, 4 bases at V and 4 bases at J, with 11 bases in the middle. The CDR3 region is CASSSTGLYNEQFF. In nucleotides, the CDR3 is TGTGCCAGCAGCTCTACGGGACTTTACAATGAGCAGTTCTTC.

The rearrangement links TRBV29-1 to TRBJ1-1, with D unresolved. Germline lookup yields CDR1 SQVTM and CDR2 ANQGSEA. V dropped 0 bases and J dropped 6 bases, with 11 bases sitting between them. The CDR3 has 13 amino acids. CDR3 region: CSVEDPREAEAFF. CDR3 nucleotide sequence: TGCAGCGTTGAAGACCCTAGGGAGGCTGAAGCTTTCTTT.

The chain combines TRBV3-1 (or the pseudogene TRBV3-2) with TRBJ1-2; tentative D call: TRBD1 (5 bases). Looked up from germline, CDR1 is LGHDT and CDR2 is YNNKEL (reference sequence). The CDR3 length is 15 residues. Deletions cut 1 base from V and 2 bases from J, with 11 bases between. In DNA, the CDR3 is TGTGCCAGCAGCCAAGGCGCTCCAGGGAACTATGGCTACACCTTC. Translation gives CASSQGAPGNYGYTF.

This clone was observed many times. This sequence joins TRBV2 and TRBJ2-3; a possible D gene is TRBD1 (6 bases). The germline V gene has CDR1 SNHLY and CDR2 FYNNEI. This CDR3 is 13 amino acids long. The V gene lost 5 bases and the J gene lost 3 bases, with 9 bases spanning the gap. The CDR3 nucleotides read TGTGCCAGCAGTCTTGGGACAACAGATACGCAGTATTTT. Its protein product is CASSLGTTDTQYF.

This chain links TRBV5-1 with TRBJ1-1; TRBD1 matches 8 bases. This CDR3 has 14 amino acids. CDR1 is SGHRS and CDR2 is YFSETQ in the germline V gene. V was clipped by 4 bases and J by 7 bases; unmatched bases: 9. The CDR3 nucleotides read TGCGCCAGCAGCATCGGACAGGGCGGTAATGAAGCTTTCTTT. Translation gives CASSIGQGGNEAFF.

This CDR3 is CASSPRGFSNQPQHF. The CDR3 bases are TGTGCCAGCAGTCCGAGGGGGTTTAGCAATCAGCCCCAGCATTTT. The chain uses TRBV6-2 or TRBV6-3 and TRBJ1-5; D possibly corresponds to TRBD1 (6 bases). There are 15 residues in the CDR3. V dropped 5 bases and J dropped 0 bases, with 11 bases sitting between them. Germline V gene lookup returns CDR1 MNHEY and CDR2 SVGEGT.

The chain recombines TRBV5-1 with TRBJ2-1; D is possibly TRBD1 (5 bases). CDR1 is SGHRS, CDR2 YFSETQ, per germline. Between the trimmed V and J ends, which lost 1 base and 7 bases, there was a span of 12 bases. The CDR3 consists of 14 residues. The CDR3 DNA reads TGCGCCAGCAGCTTGAACAGGAAGATTAATGAGCAGTTCTTC. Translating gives CASSLNRKINEQFF.